There are a few counts of the clone carrying this T cell receptor (beta chain). Its matching antigen is unknown. Second doses were pooled across both intervals (about 4 or about 12 weeks). The assay was immunoSEQ multiplex PCR, and TCRdb's table has in-frame clones only and misses some. The table includes about 140,000 clones, around 90% detected once. The data are from a study of T cell responses to AZD1222 COVID-19 vaccine. Study-level results: There were vaccine-associated CD4 TCRs across spike, dominant at 160-218 and 743-854.

This CDR3 contains 14 residues. V shed 3 bases and J shed 5 bases, with 15 bases lying between them. Germline CDR1 is SGDLS and CDR2 is YYNGEE. The chain joins TRBV9 to TRBJ2-7, with D perhaps matching TRBD2 (5 bases). The material sequenced was peripheral blood, taken 28 days after the second AZD1222 dose. The TCR sequence derives from an adult who received the AZD1222 COVID-19 vaccine. CDR3 protein: CASSAEGGFHEQYF. CDR3 in DNA: TGTGCCAGCAGCGCCGAGGGCGGATTTCACGAGCAGTACTTC.